The source of this T cell receptor (beta chain) is a study of OX40 agonist ivuxolimab in advanced cancers. Study-wide background: The study enrolled dose-escalation patients with hepatocellular carcinoma, melanoma, renal cell or head and neck cancer. Three patients had partial responses: one hepatocellular carcinoma, two cutaneous melanoma. Antecedent anti-PD-1, anti-PD-L1 or anti-CTLA-4 therapy was permissible, with about 40% having received some.

A history of autoimmune disease or systemic immunosuppression excluded patients. A word on this clone: Its ends do not fully match the called genes, so a read error is possible.

The repertoire was sequenced with immunoSEQ multiplex PCR; TCRdb's copy has only in-frame clones and lacks some. The profile covers roughly 65,000 clones, with 65% to 80% appearing a single time and roughly 2.4% taken by the ten largest. The CDR3 length is 14 residues. Looked up from germline, CDR1 is LNHDA and CDR2 is SQIVND (reference sequence). The input for sequencing was CD4+ or CD8+ T cells sorted from blood, taken in a trial of the OX40 agonist ivuxolimab. The rearrangement joins TRBV19 to TRBJ2-4; perhaps TRBD2 as D (5 bases). The TCR was taken from an adult with an advanced solid tumor such as melanoma, head and neck, liver or kidney cancer. This CDR3 is CASGPSGPKNIQYF. CDR3 sequence (DNA): TGTGCCAGTGGGCCCAGCGGCCCCAAGAACATTCAGTACTTC.